These 32 T cell receptor beta chains came from one sample sequenced in a study of blood T cell repertoires in COVID-19. Repertoires were generated with immunoSEQ multiplex PCR, while TCRdb's copy carries only in-frame clones and drops some. The sample holds 90,000 to 100,000 clones, over 70% seen once. Sequenced material: peripheral blood. The receptors stem from a man aged 55 to 69 with acute or convalescent COVID-19.

The chain is built from TRBV18 and TRBJ2-1; D may be TRBD2 (6 bases). The length of the CDR3 is 14 residues. Trimming removed 4 bases from V and 3 bases from J, with 10 bases in between. Germline V gene data show CDR1 as KGHSH and CDR2 as LQKENI. The CDR3 DNA reads TGTGCCAGCTCACACTCGACTAGCTACAATGAGCAGTTCTTC. Encoded protein: CASSHSTSYNEQFF. Based on the CDR3 plus reference TRBV18 and TRBJ2-1, the full variable domain is NAGVMQNPRHLVRRRGQEARLRCSPMKGHSHVYWYRQLPEEGLKFMVYLQKENIIDESGMPKERFSAEFPKEGPSILRIQQVVRGDSAAYFCASSHSTSYNEQFFGPGTRLTVL.

The CDR3 region has the DNA TGCGCCAGCAGCCAAGATTTCGGGGGGTTGGCCGCAGATACGCAGTATTTT. Amino acids: CASSQDFGGLAADTQYF. The chain couples TRBV4-3 to TRBJ2-3, with 7 bases fitting TRBD2. V was pared by 0 bases and J by 4 bases, with 10 bases of the junction left unmatched. CDR3 length equals 17 residues. The germline gives CDR1 LGHNA, CDR2 YSLEER.

The CDR3 DNA reads TGTGCCAGCAATTCGGGGGCTAGCGGTAGCTCCTACAATGAGCAGTTCTTC. This gives the protein CASNSGASGSSYNEQFF. The chain recombines TRBV28 with TRBJ2-1; D perhaps matches TRBD2 (7 bases). Deletions cut 7 bases from V and 0 bases from J, with 19 bases between. The germline V gene encodes CDR1 MDHEN and CDR2 SYDVKM. The CDR3 loop spans 17 amino acids.

The chain combines TRBV6-5 with TRBJ2-2; 8 bases map to TRBD2. This CDR3 spans 15 amino acids. V trimming: 5 bases; J trimming: 1 base; junction bases outside the gene matches: 3. Germline loops: CDR1 MNHEY, CDR2 SVGAGI. The CDR3 DNA is TGTGCCAGCAGTCGGCGGGGGGTGAACACCGGGGAGCTGTTTTTT. Protein sequence: CASSRRGVNTGELFF.

Here the CDR3 reads CASSLGDRWGNEQFF. The CDR3 nucleotides read TGTGCCAGCAGCTTGGGGGACAGGTGGGGAAATGAGCAGTTCTTC. The chain carries TRBV5-8 and TRBJ2-1, with TRBD1 matching 8 bases. This CDR3 contains 15 residues. From germline, CDR1 is SGHTS and CDR2 YDEGEE. V trimming: 0 bases; J trimming: 7 bases; junction bases outside the gene matches: 6. Based on the CDR3 plus reference TRBV5-8 and TRBJ2-1, the full variable domain is EAGVTQSPTHLIKTRGQQATLRCSPISGHTSVYWYQQALGLGLQFLLWYDEGEERNRGNFPPRFSGRQFPNYSSELNVNALELEDSALYLCASSLGDRWGNEQFFGPGTRLTVL.

In its sample, this clone was seen once. V gene TRBV4-2 combines with J gene TRBJ2-5; tentative D call: TRBD1 (5 bases). V lost 0 bases and J lost 1, with 6 bases in between. Germline values: CDR1 LGHNA, CDR2 YNFKEQ. This CDR3 region has 14 residues. The chain's CDR3 is CASSQDDSQETQYF. Written as DNA, the CDR3 is TGTGCCAGCAGCCAAGATGACAGCCAAGAGACCCAGTACTTC.

The chain recombines TRBV27 with TRBJ2-4; D unclear. CDR1 and CDR2 (germline): MNHEY, SMNVEV (reference sequence). Trimming took 3 bases from V and 2 from J, leaving 5 bases between them. The CDR3 length is 13 residues. CDR3: CASSLSPKNIQYF. Written as DNA, the CDR3 is TGTGCCAGCAGTTTGAGTCCCAAAAACATTCAGTACTTC.

The chain is built from TRBV28 and TRBJ2-7, with 7 bases fitting TRBD1. Trimming removed 6 bases from V and 3 bases from J; junction bases left unmatched: 5. Germline-derived CDR1 and CDR2 are MDHEN and SYDVKM. CDR3 length: 13 amino acids. The CDR3 DNA reads as TGTGCCAGCAGGGGACAGAGATTCTACGAGCAGTACTTC. It encodes CASRGQRFYEQYF.

CDR3 in DNA: TGTGCCAGCAGATGGGACAGGGAGAGGACCGGGGAGCTGTTTTTT. Translating it yields CASRWDRERTGELFF. The rearrangement uses TRBV6-5 and TRBJ2-2; 9 bases match TRBD1. Germline assignment: CDR1 MNHEY and CDR2 SVGAGI. J gave up 5 bases and V 6 bases, and 7 bases lay outside the gene matches. The CDR3 has 15 amino acids.

V usage is TRBV27 and J usage is TRBJ2-1; no reliable D call. Germline V gives CDR1 MNHEY, CDR2 SMNVEV (reference sequence). The CDR3 covers 19 residues. Trimming removed 2 bases from V and 0 bases from J, with 20 bases in between. The CDR3 loop reads CASSLVPPGLLSSYNEQFF. As DNA, the CDR3 is TGTGCCAGCAGTTTAGTTCCCCCTGGGCTACTGAGCTCCTACAATGAGCAGTTCTTC.

This sequence joins TRBV20-1 and TRBJ2-6; TRBD2 aligns across 9 bases. With V trimmed by 3 bases and J by 0 bases, 3 bases remained unmatched. From germline, CDR1 is DFQATT and CDR2 SNEGSKA (reference sequence). CDR3 length: 16 residues. The CDR3 DNA sequence: TGCAGTGCTAGTAGCGGGGGCACCTCTGGGGCCAACGTCCTGACTTTC. The encoded protein is CSASSGGTSGANVLTF.

In DNA, the CDR3 is TGTGCCAGCTCACCAGGACATTCCTATGGCTACACCTTC. Its protein product is CASSPGHSYGYTF. The chain combines TRBV18 with TRBJ1-2, with a weak D call TRBD1 (5 bases). Germline lookup yields CDR1 KGHSH and CDR2 LQKENI. V was trimmed by 2 bases and J by 4 bases, leaving 8 bases between them. The CDR3 length is 13 residues.

The rearrangement joins TRBV28 to TRBJ1-2; D gene ambiguous. The length of the CDR3 is 13 residues. Germline CDR1 is MDHEN and CDR2 is SYDVKM. V dropped 3 bases and J dropped 4 bases, with 9 bases sitting between them. The CDR3 sequence: CASSFGVGYGYTF. The CDR3 nucleotides read TGTGCCAGCAGTTTCGGGGTCGGCTATGGCTACACCTTC.

V is TRBV18 and J is TRBJ1-1; D perhaps matches TRBD1 (5 bases). CDR1 is KGHSH, CDR2 LQKENI, per germline. V dropped 2 bases and J dropped 5 bases, with 15 bases sitting between them. This CDR3 is built from 15 residues. This CDR3 is CASSPTTDERTEAFF. DNA for the CDR3: TGTGCCAGCTCACCAACGACAGACGAGAGGACTGAAGCTTTCTTT.

The chain links TRBV19 to TRBJ1-3; no definite D call. The V gene's germline CDR1 is LNHDA and CDR2 SQIVND (reference sequence). Trimming pared 10 bases from V and 0 bases from J, leaving 13 bases between. This CDR3 comprises 14 residues. The CDR3 is CATGDIGSGNTIYF. As DNA, the CDR3 is TGTGCCACCGGGGATATCGGCTCTGGAAACACCATATATTTT.

This chain connects TRBV7-3 to TRBJ2-1, with D unresolved. V lost 1 base, J lost 3 bases, and 7 bases lay in between. The CDR3 loop spans 14 amino acids. Germline lookup yields CDR1 SGHTA and CDR2 FQGTGA. CDR3 amino acids: CASSLSTVYNEQFF. CDR3 coding DNA: TGTGCCAGCAGCTTAAGTACTGTCTACAATGAGCAGTTCTTC.

The chain uses TRBV5-6 and TRBJ2-5; no reliable D call. The V and J ends lost 1 base and 4 bases respectively, with 20 bases between them. Germline values: CDR1 SGHDT, CDR2 YYEEEE. CDR3 length: 17 residues. The CDR3: CASSLNFRETIRETQYF. The CDR3 bases are TGTGCCAGCAGCTTGAACTTTCGCGAAACGATTCGAGAGACCCAGTACTTC. Full variable domain (rest looked up from reference TRBV5-6 and TRBJ2-5): DAGVTQSPTHLIKTRGQQVTLRCSPKSGHDTVSWYQQALGQGPQFIFQYYEEEERQRGNFPDRFSGHQFPNYSSELNVNALLLGDSALYLCASSLNFRETIRETQYFGPGTRLLVL.

The V call is TRBV5-4, the J call TRBJ2-2, with TRBD2 as a possible D gene (6 bases). CDR1 SGHNT and CDR2 YYREEE come from the germline V gene (reference sequence). The V gene lost 0 bases and the J gene lost 1 base, with 10 bases spanning the gap. The CDR3 consists of 16 residues. CDR3 nucleotide sequence: TGTGCCAGCAGCTTGGGACTAGTCATGAACACCGGGGAGCTGTTTTTT. Protein product: CASSLGLVMNTGELFF.

This clone has only a few counts. V and J are TRBV21-1 and TRBJ2-2; the table's D call, TRBD1, was not checked against the DNA. TRBV21-1 is a listed pseudogene. This CDR3 has 13 amino acids. Here the CDR3 DNA reads TGTGCCAGCAGCAAAAATGGCCCCGGGGAGCTGTTTTTT. It encodes CASSKNGPGELFF.

This chain joins TRBV19 and TRBJ1-2, with a possible D match to TRBD1 (5 bases). This CDR3 has 15 amino acids. CDR1 and CDR2 from the germline V gene are LNHDA and SQIVND (reference sequence). V was clipped by 1 base and J by 4 bases, with 13 bases between them. CDR3 DNA: TGTGCCAGTAGTATAGCCCTTTGGGGCACCTATGGCTACACCTTC. It specifies CASSIALWGTYGYTF.

This chain links TRBV7-2 with TRBJ2-3, with TRBD2 matching 9 bases. The CDR3 length is 14 residues. Losses at the gene ends were 6 bases for V and 1 base for J; bases not matched to a gene: 2. Germline CDR1 is SGHTA and CDR2 is FQGNSA. CDR3 nucleotide sequence: TGTGCCAGCAGAAGGACTAGCGGCACAGATACGCAGTATTTT. Its translation: CASRRTSGTDTQYF.

This sequence joins TRBV9 and TRBJ2-2; possibly TRBD2 for D (6 bases). Germline V lookup: CDR1 SGDLS, CDR2 YYNGEE. CDR3 length: 15 amino acids. The V end was cut by 0 bases, the J end by 0 bases, with 6 bases between. For the CDR3, the DNA is TGTGCCAGCAGCGTAGGCGGGGCGAACACCGGGGAGCTGTTTTTT. It encodes CASSVGGANTGELFF.

The chain has TRBV5-4 and TRBJ1-3; 7 bases align to TRBD1. Germline V gene data show CDR1 as SGHNT and CDR2 as YYREEE (reference sequence). Trimming cost V 5 bases and J 4 bases; bases outside gene matches: 15. There are 17 residues in the CDR3. CDR3: CASSNLKTGSGGNTIYF. The CDR3 DNA reads TGTGCCAGCAGTAATCTTAAGACAGGGTCAGGGGGAAACACCATATATTTT. The whole variable domain, filled in from reference TRBV5-4 and TRBJ1-3, reads ETGVTQSPTHLIKTRGQQVTLRCSSQSGHNTVSWYQQALGQGPQFIFQYYREEENGRGNFPPRFSGLQFPNYSSELNVNALELDDSALYLCASSNLKTGSGGNTIYFGEGSWLTVV.

CDR3 in amino acids: CASSSGQGYSYEQYF. In DNA form, the CDR3 reads TGTGCCAGCAGCTCGGGACAGGGGTACTCCTACGAGCAGTACTTC. The V gene is TRBV7-8, the J gene TRBJ2-7, with TRBD1 matching over 10 bases. Germline CDR1 is SGHVS and CDR2 is FQNEAQ. This CDR3 comprises 15 residues. V was clipped by 4 bases and J by 0 bases; unmatched bases: 3.

The CDR3 sequence: CASSFGWGFDNEQFF. The CDR3 DNA reads as TGTGCCAGCAGTTTCGGCTGGGGCTTCGACAATGAGCAGTTCTTC. The J gene is TRBJ2-1, the V gene TRBV28; TRBD1 might be the D (5 bases). The ends were cut back, 3 bases at V and 5 bases at J, with 14 bases in the middle. This CDR3 comprises 15 residues. Germline V gene lookup returns CDR1 MDHEN and CDR2 SYDVKM.

The chain couples TRBV12-5 to TRBJ1-3, with D maybe TRBD1 (6 bases). The CDR3 spans 14 residues. V was pared by 6 bases and J by 11 bases, with 20 bases between. The V gene's germline CDR1 is LGHNT and CDR2 FRNRAP. The CDR3, as DNA: TGTGCTAGTGGGAACAGGGAGTCGAAACAAGCCATATATTTT. This sequence encodes CASGNRESKQAIYF.

This chain joins TRBV2 and TRBJ2-7; D perhaps matches TRBD1 (6 bases). CDR1 and CDR2 from the germline V gene are SNHLY and FYNNEI. The CDR3 totals 16 residues. Trimming stripped 7 bases from V and 2 bases from J, with 21 bases between. CDR3 sequence: CASNIQGSGAAYEQYF. The CDR3 DNA sequence: TGTGCCAGCAACATTCAGGGGAGCGGAGCGGCCTACGAGCAGTACTTC.

This chain uses TRBV7-2 with TRBJ2-1, with D possibly matching TRBD2 (6 bases). Germline CDR1 reads SGHTA; CDR2 reads FQGNSA. The CDR3 sequence is 16 residues long. V lost 5 bases to trimming and J lost 7 bases, with 21 bases between them. This CDR3 reads CASSPQTAGRKNEQFF. The CDR3 nucleotides read TGTGCCAGCAGCCCCCAGACGGCGGGAAGGAAGAATGAGCAGTTCTTC. Supplemented by reference TRBV7-2 and TRBJ2-1, the full variable domain reads GAGVSQSPSNKVTEKGKDVELRCDPISGHTALYWYRQSLGQGLEFLIYFQGNSAPDKSGLPSDRFSAERTGGSVSTLTIQRTQQEDSAVYLCASSPQTAGRKNEQFFGPGTRLTVL.

The chain has TRBV19 and TRBJ2-3; 8 nucleotides line up with TRBD2. The germline V gene encodes CDR1 LNHDA and CDR2 SQIVND (reference sequence). V dropped 0 bases and J dropped 4; count of bases not matched to a gene: 9. CDR3 length equals 17 residues. Written as DNA, the CDR3 is TGTGCCAGTAGTATAGATCGTGGTAGCGGGATCCCAGATACGCAGTATTTT. Protein sequence: CASSIDRGSGIPDTQYF.

CDR3 in amino acids: CASAGTGDTEAFF. As DNA, the CDR3 is TGTGCTTCCGCCGGGACTGGGGACACTGAAGCTTTCTTT. The J gene is TRBJ1-1, the V gene TRBV18, with D perhaps matching TRBD1 (5 bases). This CDR3 spans 13 amino acids. Germline CDR1 KGHSH, CDR2 LQKENI.

The gene calls are TRBV5-4 and TRBJ2-5, with TRBD2 identical over 14 bases. From germline, CDR1 is SGHNT and CDR2 YYREEE (reference sequence). The junction had 12 bases not matched to a gene; V was cut back by 4 bases and J by 4 bases. The CDR3 totals 18 residues. CDR3 sequence (DNA): TGTGCCAGCAGCAAGGGACTAGCGGGAGAAACAAGTCGAGAGACCCAGTACTTC. Translating gives CASSKGLAGETSRETQYF.

The chain combines TRBV27 with TRBJ2-7; tentatively, D is TRBD1 (6 bases). V gave up 5 bases and J gave up 2 bases, with 22 bases separating them. The CDR3 contains 17 residues. The V gene's germline CDR1 is MNHEY and CDR2 SMNVEV (reference sequence). DNA of the CDR3: TGTGCCAGCAGTCAGGGGAAGGTTGGACAGAGAACCTACGAGCAGTACTTC. Protein product: CASSQGKVGQRTYEQYF.